Presented here are 9 T cell receptor beta chains from one specimen sequenced in a study of post-analysis software for immune sequencing data. General study results and limits: Comparison of patients with controls showed a handful of TRBV segments more frequent in patients, TRBV5-6, TRBV5-1 and TRBV20-1 among them.

Their antigens remain unidentified. TCR beta cDNA libraries included unique molecular identifiers. Each CDR3 protein gets one entry after TCRdb re-called the PCR reads with MiXCR. Seen here are about 820,000 distinct CDR3 sequences, approximately 53% observed once, and the top ten hold 4.6%. Input material: blood. The receptor source for this set is a girl aged 10 to 17 with multiple sclerosis.

The V gene is TRBV7-9, the J gene TRBJ2-1; the D gene is possibly TRBD1 (6 bases). The V end was cut by 0 bases, the J end by 4 bases, with 22 bases between. This CDR3 comprises 19 residues. The germline CDR1 and CDR2 sequences are SEHNR and FQNEAQ (reference sequence). The chain's CDR3 is CASSLAKPWDNRFYNEQFF. The CDR3 DNA follows: TGTGCCAGCAGCTTAGCAAAGCCGTGGGACAACAGATTTTACAATGAGCAGTTCTTC.

The chain uses TRBV9 and TRBJ1-5, with D unresolved. The CDR3 sequence is 15 residues long. Germline loops: CDR1 SGDLS, CDR2 YYNGEE. Trimming stripped 0 bases from V and 10 bases from J, with 17 bases between. CDR3 sequence reads: CASSVEGQEGSPQHF. CDR3 DNA sequence: TGTGCCAGCAGCGTAGAAGGCCAGGAAGGAAGCCCCCAGCATTTT.

The chain recombines TRBV6-4 with TRBJ1-2, with D maybe TRBD1 (5 bases). The CDR3 has 14 residues. Trimming stripped 3 bases from V and 2 bases from J, with 10 bases between. Looked up from germline, CDR1 is MRHNA and CDR2 is SNTAGT. This CDR3 reads CASSETTENYGYTF. The DNA for the CDR3 is TGTGCCAGCAGTGAGACGACAGAAAACTATGGCTACACCTTC.

V usage is TRBV18 and J usage is TRBJ2-5; the D gene is possibly TRBD2 (6 bases). The V gene lost 6 bases and the J gene lost 5 bases, with 16 bases spanning the gap. The CDR3 is made up of 14 amino acids. Germline CDR1 and CDR2: KGHSH and LQKENI. CDR3 DNA sequence: TGTGCCAGCTCCCGGGACTCCATGAGCGAGACCCAGTACTTC. This gives the protein CASSRDSMSETQYF.

The rearrangement uses TRBV5-5 and TRBJ2-1; 10 bases fit TRBD2. J gave up 9 bases and V 0 bases, and 12 bases lay outside the gene matches. Germline CDR1 SGHKS, CDR2 YYEKEE (reference sequence). The CDR3 contains 17 residues. CDR3 nucleotide sequence: TGTGCCAGCAGCTTGGCGTTGGCTAGCGGGAGCAGGACTGAGCAGTTCTTC. Encoded protein: CASSLALASGSRTEQFF.

This clonotype was picked up a small number of times. The J gene is TRBJ2-7, the V gene TRBV21-1; the D call of TRBD1 is as the table states it, not checked on the DNA. TRBV21-1 is listed as a pseudogene. The CDR3 has 14 amino acids. The CDR3: CASSPIPDSYEQYF. CDR3 DNA: TGTGCCAGCAGCCCTATTCCGGACAGTTACGAGCAGTACTTC.

CDR3 in DNA: TGCAGTGCTAGTCAAACAGGGGGCGGTGAAAAACTGTTTTTT. Translated: CSASQTGGGEKLFF. The genes are TRBV20-1 and TRBJ1-4; 9 bases are shared with TRBD1. The ends lost 3 bases at V and 7 bases at J; junction bases unmatched: 6. Germline CDR1 reads DFQATT; CDR2 reads SNEGSKA (reference sequence). The CDR3 runs to 14 residues.

This clonotype was seen once. The rearrangement joins TRBV6-5 to TRBJ2-7; maybe TRBD1 (5 bases). The length of the CDR3 is 12 residues. Germline CDR1 is MNHEY and CDR2 is SVGAGI. V was shortened by 8 bases and J by 2 bases, with 10 bases between the two germline ends. The CDR3 nucleotides are TGTGCCAGCCAAAGGGGAACCTACGAGCAGTACTTC. Protein product: CASQRGTYEQYF.

J is TRBJ2-7 and V is TRBV6-1, with 7 bases that match TRBD1. Germline V lookup: CDR1 MNHNS, CDR2 SASEGT. J was trimmed by 6 bases and V by 8 bases; bases with no gene match: 13. The CDR3 runs 14 residues. This chain's CDR3 is CASQSGTEGGEQYF. As DNA, the CDR3 is TGTGCCAGCCAATCCGGGACAGAAGGCGGCGAGCAGTACTTC.